One and the same sample provided the 32 T cell receptor beta chains below, sequenced in a study of T cells expressing NK-cell markers. From the 5' RACE reads, TCRdb lists one entry per CDR3 protein and no DNA. This sample's table reports roughly 180,000 distinct CDR3 sequences. The sequenced material came from blood T cells: a sorted CD56 or NKG2C T cell subset, CD4+ or CD8+ T cells, or bulk PBMC T cells (not recorded which). The source of these receptors is a woman between 18 and 75 years old in good health.

The chain combines TRBV12-3 or TRBV12-4 with TRBJ2-3; TCRdb's D call, TRBD1, is unchecked because there is no DNA. This CDR3 comprises 13 residues. The CDR3 loop is CASRNWPGDTQYF.

The genes are TRBV20-1 and TRBJ2-7; without DNA, the TCRdb call of TRBD2 cannot be checked. The germline gives CDR1 DFQATT, CDR2 SNEGSKA (reference sequence). The CDR3 covers 14 residues. This chain's CDR3 is CSAPIAGLTGEQYF.

The chain recombines TRBV4-1 with TRBJ2-3; the TCRdb call, TRBD2, lacks DNA for checking. Germline lookup yields CDR1 MGHRA and CDR2 YSYEKL. This CDR3 contains 17 residues. The CDR3 is CASSQSGLAGNTDTQYF.

The chain combines TRBV3-1 with TRBJ2-3. The CDR3 has 19 amino acids. Germline V CDR1 and CDR2: LGHDT, YNNKEL (reference sequence). The CDR3 loop reads CASSQGIGAGKTSTDTQYF.

The rearrangement joins TRBV7-2 to TRBJ2-2. This CDR3 contains 14 residues. Looked up from germline, CDR1 is SGHTA and CDR2 is FQGNSA. This CDR3 reads CASREVGYTGELFF.

The chain joins TRBV10-3 to TRBJ2-1; TCRdb's assignment of TRBD2 cannot be checked, as there is no DNA. CDR1 and CDR2 (germline): ENHRY, SYGVKD. CDR3 length equals 15 residues. CDR3 protein: CAISELAGEYNEQFF.

The chain carries TRBV12-3 or TRBV12-4 and TRBJ1-1; the D call of TRBD1 rests on TCRdb alone, since no DNA is present to check it. There are 15 residues in the CDR3. This CDR3 reads CASRSDRVMNTEAFF.

The chain uses TRBV4-1 and TRBJ1-5. CDR1 is MGHRA, CDR2 YSYEKL, per germline. The CDR3 sequence is 13 residues long. This CDR3 reads CASSQGERQPQHF.

The chain recombines TRBV6-1 with TRBJ2-3; the D gene TCRdb calls, TRBD2, cannot be checked with no DNA. The CDR3 consists of 18 residues. Germline assignment: CDR1 MNHNS and CDR2 SASEGT. Here the CDR3 reads CASSPLAGGGFVTDTQYF.

This sequence joins TRBV20-1 and TRBJ2-3; with no DNA, the TCRdb D assignment of TRBD2 cannot be verified. Germline-derived CDR1 and CDR2 are DFQATT and SNEGSKA (reference sequence). The CDR3 loop spans 15 amino acids. The CDR3 loop is CSARDLSLVTDTQYF.

The rearrangement uses TRBV3-1 and TRBJ2-1; with no DNA, the TCRdb D assignment of TRBD2 cannot be verified. Germline CDR1 is LGHDT and CDR2 is YNNKEL (reference sequence). The CDR3 contains 17 residues. CDR3 amino acids: CASSRRRDSGRKNEQFF.

This CDR3 is CASSTSGGATGELFF. This chain uses TRBV5-1 with TRBJ2-2; absent DNA, TCRdb's TRBD2 call cannot be checked. The germline gives CDR1 SGHRS, CDR2 YFSETQ. The CDR3 length is 15 residues.

The V gene is TRBV3-1, the J gene TRBJ1-6. Per the germline V gene, CDR1 is LGHDT and CDR2 is YNNKEL (reference sequence). The CDR3 loop spans 13 amino acids. Here the CDR3 reads CASRSRAFSPLHF.

The rearrangement uses TRBV12-3 or TRBV12-4 and TRBJ2-1; TCRdb reports TRBD1, a call that lacks DNA to check it against. The CDR3 is 20 residues long. CDR3 region: CASSPYREYPPLTSYNEQFF.

CDR3 loop: CSVGEGTYEQYF. This chain connects TRBV29-1 to TRBJ2-7; TCRdb's D call, TRBD2, is unchecked because there is no DNA. Germline CDR1 reads SQVTM; CDR2 reads ANQGSEA. The CDR3 runs 12 residues.

This chain links TRBV21-1 with TRBJ2-5; the TCRdb D gene call, TRBD1, has no DNA to confirm it. TRBV21-1 is shown as a pseudogene. This CDR3 is 15 amino acids long. CDR3 sequence reads: CASSTPGQPQETQYF.

The chain is built from TRBV19 and TRBJ2-1; TCRdb selects TRBD1, and the lack of DNA leaves this call unchecked. Germline V gives CDR1 LNHDA, CDR2 SQIVND (reference sequence). The CDR3 consists of 14 residues. CDR3 sequence reads: CATAEWGPYNEQFF.

V usage is TRBV6-2 or TRBV6-3 and J usage is TRBJ1-4; TCRdb proposes TRBD1, but this gene call is untestable without DNA. Germline V gives CDR1 MNHEY, CDR2 SVGEGT. This CDR3 has 14 residues. The CDR3 region is CASLVRQGVGKLFF.

The chain has TRBV28 and TRBJ2-7. Per germline, CDR1 MDHEN and CDR2 SYDVKM. This CDR3 has 11 amino acids. The CDR3 sequence is CASGTLREQYF.

The chain employs TRBV20-1 and TRBJ2-7; TCRdb's D call, TRBD1, is unchecked because there is no DNA. Germline CDR1 and CDR2: DFQATT and SNEGSKA (reference sequence). This CDR3 region has 14 residues. CDR3 residues: CSARAAGTRVEQYF.

This chain connects TRBV7-2 to TRBJ2-3; lacking DNA, the TRBD2 call made by TCRdb goes unchecked. The CDR3 runs 16 residues. In germline, CDR1 is SGHTA, CDR2 FQGNSA. CDR3 loop: CASSITSGGGSDTQYF.

The rearrangement uses TRBV11-2 and TRBJ1-1; checking the TCRdb D call of TRBD1 is not possible without DNA. There are 14 residues in the CDR3. Germline loops: CDR1 SGHAT, CDR2 FQNNGV. The CDR3 loop reads CASTVMDRANEAFF.

The chain couples TRBV3-1 to TRBJ2-5; TCRdb's D call of TRBD2 is untestable without DNA. Germline assignment: CDR1 LGHDT and CDR2 YNNKEL (reference sequence). This CDR3 is built from 17 residues. The CDR3 region is CASSLSLLAGSQETQYF.

The chain recombines TRBV9 with TRBJ2-1; TCRdb calls TRBD1, which cannot be checked without DNA. Germline CDR1 and CDR2: SGDLS and YYNGEE. The CDR3 sequence is 14 residues long. The CDR3 loop reads CASTLAGANNEQFF.

The V and J genes are TRBV5-5 and TRBJ2-7; checking the TCRdb D call of TRBD1 is not possible without DNA. Germline CDR1 is SGHKS and CDR2 is YYEKEE (reference sequence). There are 15 residues in the CDR3. CDR3 residues: CASSLAVGGLYEQYF.

This chain joins TRBV9 and TRBJ2-5. The germline CDR1 and CDR2 sequences are SGDLS and YYNGEE. The CDR3 has 16 residues. The CDR3 spells CASSVSADLIQETQYF.

The rearrangement joins TRBV2 to TRBJ2-5; TCRdb calls TRBD1, which cannot be checked without DNA. Germline V gene lookup returns CDR1 SNHLY and CDR2 FYNNEI. The CDR3 sequence is 15 residues long. The CDR3 sequence is CASSRDRQGKGTQYF.

This chain links TRBV4-1 with TRBJ1-5; TCRdb calls TRBD1, which cannot be checked without DNA. The germline gives CDR1 MGHRA, CDR2 YSYEKL. CDR3 length: 14 residues. The CDR3 spells CASSQERAPQPQHF.

The V call is TRBV12-3 or TRBV12-4, the J call TRBJ2-5; TCRdb picks TRBD2, but there is no DNA to check that call. This CDR3 has 15 amino acids. CDR3 amino acids: CASSSTGGLAQTQYF.

The V and J genes are TRBV5-1 and TRBJ2-5; TCRdb's D call of TRBD2 is untestable without DNA. This CDR3 region has 14 residues. Germline V gives CDR1 SGHRS, CDR2 YFSETQ. The CDR3 loop reads CASSPGSGGETQYF.

The chain links TRBV7-9 to TRBJ1-1; TCRdb designates TRBD1, a call that cannot be tested without DNA. The germline V gene encodes CDR1 SEHNR and CDR2 FQNEAQ (reference sequence). The CDR3 contains 14 residues. CDR3 residues: CASSSQGVGLEAFF.

The chain combines TRBV7-8 with TRBJ2-7; TCRdb proposes TRBD1, but this gene call is untestable without DNA. Germline V lookup: CDR1 SGHVS, CDR2 FQNEAQ. CDR3 length equals 11 residues. The CDR3 here is CASGAVYEQYF.